This TCR beta chain was captured by sequencing in a study of cytomegalovirus exposure and HLA in healthy donors. Study observations and caveats: Researchers catalogued approximately 170 TCR beta chains as cytomegalovirus-associated.

A multiplex PCR was run with 60 Vbeta primers and 13 Jbeta primers. Under the authors' procedure: An analysis performed later counted 73 million or so unique TCR beta chains (roughly 11 million of them shared). Sequencing used immunoSEQ multiplex PCR; TCRdb keeps in-frame clones, though not all of them. V and J calls and clone size follow that table, whereas D and trimming were derived from the DNA. Found here are 90,000 to 120,000 clones, about four fifths of them singletons; the top ten hold under 3.5%. This CDR3 is 15 amino acids long. Germline values: CDR1 LNHNV, CDR2 YYDKDF (reference sequence). Comment on this clone: No antigen is known for it.

Sequencing was done on a sample of PBMCs. V is TRBV15 and J is TRBJ2-5, with TRBD2 identical over 11 bases. Matching the DNA end better, TRBJ2-7 makes the J call doubtful. The source is a man aged 30-40 years in good health and CMV-seropositive. The CDR3 DNA reads TGTGCCACCAGCAATAGACTAGCGGGGATCCACGAGCAGTACTTC. It translates to CATSNRLAGIHEQYF.